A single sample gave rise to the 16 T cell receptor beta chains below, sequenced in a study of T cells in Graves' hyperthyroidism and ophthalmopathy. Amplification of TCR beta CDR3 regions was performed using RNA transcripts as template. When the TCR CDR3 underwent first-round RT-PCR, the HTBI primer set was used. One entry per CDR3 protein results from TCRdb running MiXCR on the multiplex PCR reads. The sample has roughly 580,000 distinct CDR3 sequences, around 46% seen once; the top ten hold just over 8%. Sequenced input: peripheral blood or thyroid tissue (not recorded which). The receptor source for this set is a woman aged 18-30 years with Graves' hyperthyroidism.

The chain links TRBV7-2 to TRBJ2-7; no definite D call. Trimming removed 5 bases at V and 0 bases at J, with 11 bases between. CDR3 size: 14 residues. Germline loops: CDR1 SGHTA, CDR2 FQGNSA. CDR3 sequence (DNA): TGTGCCAGCAGCGCTTGGGATCTCTCCTACGAGCAGTACTTC. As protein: CASSAWDLSYEQYF.

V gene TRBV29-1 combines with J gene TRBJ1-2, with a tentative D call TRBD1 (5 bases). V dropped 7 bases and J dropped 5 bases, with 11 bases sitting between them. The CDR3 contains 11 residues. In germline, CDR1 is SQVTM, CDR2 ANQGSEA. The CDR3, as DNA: TGCAGCGCTAGACAGAGGTATGGCTACACCTTC. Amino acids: CSARQRYGYTF.

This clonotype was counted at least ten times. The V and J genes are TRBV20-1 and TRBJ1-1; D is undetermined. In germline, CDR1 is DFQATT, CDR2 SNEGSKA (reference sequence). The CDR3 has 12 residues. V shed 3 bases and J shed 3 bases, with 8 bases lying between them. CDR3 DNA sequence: TGCAGTGCTAGTCCCACACACACTGAAGCTTTCTTT. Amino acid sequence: CSASPTHTEAFF.

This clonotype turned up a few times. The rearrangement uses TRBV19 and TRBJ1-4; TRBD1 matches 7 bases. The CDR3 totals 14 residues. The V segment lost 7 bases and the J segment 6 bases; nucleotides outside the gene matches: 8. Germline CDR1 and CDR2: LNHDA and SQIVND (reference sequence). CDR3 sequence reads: CASTLNRGDEKLFF. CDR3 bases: TGTGCCAGTACCCTGAACAGGGGAGATGAAAAACTGTTTTTT.

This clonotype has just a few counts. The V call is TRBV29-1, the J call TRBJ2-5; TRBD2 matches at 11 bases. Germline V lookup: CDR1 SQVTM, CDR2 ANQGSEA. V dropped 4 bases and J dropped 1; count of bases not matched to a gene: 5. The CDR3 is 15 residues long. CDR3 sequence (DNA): TGCAGCGTTGCCCCCGGGACTAGCGGCCAAGAGACCCAGTACTTC. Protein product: CSVAPGTSGQETQYF.

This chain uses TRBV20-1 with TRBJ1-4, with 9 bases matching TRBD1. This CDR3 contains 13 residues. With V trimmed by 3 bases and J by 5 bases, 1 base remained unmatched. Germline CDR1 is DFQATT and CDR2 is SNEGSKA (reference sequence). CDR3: CSARGQGNEKLFF. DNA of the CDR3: TGCAGTGCTAGGGGACAGGGAAATGAAAAACTGTTTTTT.

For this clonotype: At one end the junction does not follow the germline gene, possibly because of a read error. Here the CDR3 DNA reads TGCAGCATTGAGGACTCCTACCCCATGAACACTGAAGCTTTCTTT. It is translated as CSIEDSYPMNTEAFF. The chain carries TRBV29-1 and TRBJ1-1; D gene ambiguous. This CDR3 is built from 15 residues. CDR1 is SQVTM, CDR2 ANQGSEA, per germline.

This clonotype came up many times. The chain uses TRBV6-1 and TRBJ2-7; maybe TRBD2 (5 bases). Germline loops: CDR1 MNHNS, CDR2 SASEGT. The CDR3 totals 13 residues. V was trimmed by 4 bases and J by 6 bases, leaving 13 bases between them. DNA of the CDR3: TGTGCCAGCAGTGGGGAGAGGCTGCTCGAGCAGTACTTC. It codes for CASSGERLLEQYF.

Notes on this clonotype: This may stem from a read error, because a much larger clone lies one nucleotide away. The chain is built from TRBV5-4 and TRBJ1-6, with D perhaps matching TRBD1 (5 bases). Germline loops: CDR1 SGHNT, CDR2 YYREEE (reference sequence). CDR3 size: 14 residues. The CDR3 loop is CAGSLGGVGSPLHF. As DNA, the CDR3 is TGTGCCGGCAGCTTGGGGGGTGTCGGTTCACCCCTCCACTTT.

CDR3 in amino acids: CATSEPGPNTGELFF. As DNA, the CDR3 is TGTGCCACCAGTGAACCGGGCCCGAACACCGGGGAGCTGTTTTTT. The chain combines TRBV24-1 with TRBJ2-2, with no clear D. Germline V CDR1 and CDR2: KGHDR, SFDVKD. There are 15 residues in the CDR3. Trimming stripped 4 bases from V and 0 bases from J, with 8 bases between.

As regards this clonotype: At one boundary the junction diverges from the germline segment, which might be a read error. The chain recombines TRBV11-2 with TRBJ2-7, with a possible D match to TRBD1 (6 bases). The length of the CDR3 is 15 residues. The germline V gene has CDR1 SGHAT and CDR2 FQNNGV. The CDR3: CASSLDRPISYEQHF. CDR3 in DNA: TGTGCCAGCAGCTTGGACAGACCTATCTCCTACGAGCAGCACTTC.

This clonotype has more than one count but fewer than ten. The CDR3 nucleotides are TGTGCCAGCAGCTACTCGACTACCAAGGGATACACCTTC. Amino acid sequence: CASSYSTTKGYTF. The chain couples TRBV11-2 to TRBJ1-2, with D unclear. Trimming took off 4 bases at V and 11 bases at J, with 17 bases between the two ends. Germline V gene data show CDR1 as SGHAT and CDR2 as FQNNGV. The CDR3 has 13 amino acids.

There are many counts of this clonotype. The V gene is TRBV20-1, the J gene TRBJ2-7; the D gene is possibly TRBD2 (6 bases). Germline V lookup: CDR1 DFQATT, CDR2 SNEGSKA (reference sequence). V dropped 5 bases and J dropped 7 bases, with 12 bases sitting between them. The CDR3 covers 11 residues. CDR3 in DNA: TGCAGTGCTGGTCTAGCGCTGGAGCAGTACTTC. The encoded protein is CSAGLALEQYF.

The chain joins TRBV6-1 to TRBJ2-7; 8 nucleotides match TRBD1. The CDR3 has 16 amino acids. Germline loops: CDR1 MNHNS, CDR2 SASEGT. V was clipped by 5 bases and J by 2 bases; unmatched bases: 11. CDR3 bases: TGTGCCAGCAGTTACTCCGACAGGGGCAAACCCTACGAGCAGTACTTC. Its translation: CASSYSDRGKPYEQYF.

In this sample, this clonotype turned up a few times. DNA for the CDR3: TGCGCCAGCAGCCCTCCGGACAGGGGGCATGGCTACACCTTC. This gives the protein CASSPPDRGHGYTF. The chain employs TRBV5-1 and TRBJ1-2, with 11 bases lining up with TRBD1. Trimming at V came to 4 bases and at J to 6 bases, leaving 5 bases not matched to a gene. Germline V CDR1 and CDR2: SGHRS, YFSETQ. The CDR3 consists of 14 residues.

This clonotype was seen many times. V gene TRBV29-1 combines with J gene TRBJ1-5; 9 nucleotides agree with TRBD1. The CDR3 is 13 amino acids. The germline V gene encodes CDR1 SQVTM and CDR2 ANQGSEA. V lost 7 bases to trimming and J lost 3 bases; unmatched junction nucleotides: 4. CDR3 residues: CSATGGDNQPQHF. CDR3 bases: TGCAGCGCCACAGGGGGCGACAATCAGCCCCAGCATTTT.